The 6 T cell receptor beta chains reported below all come from one sample, sequenced in a study of cytomegalovirus exposure and HLA in healthy donors. Amplification used 60 Vbeta primers and 13 Jbeta primers. The method was immunoSEQ multiplex PCR; TCRdb's version includes in-frame clones alone and lacks a portion of them. This table holds 110,000 or so clones, roughly two thirds found once. Sequencing was performed on PBMCs. All receptors derive from a man between 18 and 29 years old in good health and CMV-seropositive.

The V gene is TRBV5-4, the J gene TRBJ1-2, with TRBD1 matching over 8 bases. This CDR3 comprises 16 residues. Germline lookup yields CDR1 SGHNT and CDR2 YYREEE (reference sequence). J gave up 7 bases and V 4 bases, and 15 bases lay outside the gene matches. The CDR3 sequence is CASSDLGDRIPGGYTF. The CDR3 region has the DNA TGTGCCAGCAGCGATCTAGGGGACAGGATCCCTGGTGGCTACACCTTC.

The chain carries TRBV28 and TRBJ2-6, with 9 bases aligning to TRBD2. Germline-derived CDR1 and CDR2 are MDHEN and SYDVKM. The CDR3 runs to 18 residues. Trimming cost V 5 bases and J 0 bases; bases outside gene matches: 8. The CDR3 nucleotides are TGTGCCAGCAGTAACAGCGGGGGGCCGGGCTCTGGGGCCAACGTCCTGACTTTC. Translating gives CASSNSGGPGSGANVLTF.

This sequence joins TRBV18 and TRBJ2-5, with TRBD1 matching 9 bases. The CDR3 totals 17 residues. With V trimmed by 6 bases and J by 5 bases, 16 bases remained unmatched. Germline V gene sequence: CDR1 KGHSH, CDR2 LQKENI. Here the CDR3 DNA reads TGTGCCAGCTCGCACTTTTCGGGACAGGGCAGTGTGGAGACCCAGTACTTC. Amino acids: CASSHFSGQGSVETQYF. Combining the CDR3 with reference TRBV18 and TRBJ2-5 gives the whole variable domain NAGVMQNPRHLVRRRGQEARLRCSPMKGHSHVYWYRQLPEEGLKFMVYLQKENIIDESGMPKERFSAEFPKEGPSILRIQQVVRGDSAAYFCASSHFSGQGSVETQYFGPGTRLLVL.

The chain is built from TRBV29-1 and TRBJ2-5; the D gene is possibly TRBD2 (6 bases). The germline V gene has CDR1 SQVTM and CDR2 ANQGSEA. This CDR3 region has 15 residues. V was cut by 0 bases and J by 2 bases, with 13 bases left in between. The CDR3: CSVEDRGRGQETQYF. The CDR3 DNA reads TGCAGCGTTGAAGACCGCGGACGGGGGCAAGAGACCCAGTACTTC.

The rearrangement links TRBV5-1 to TRBJ2-3; D is unclear. From germline, CDR1 is SGHRS and CDR2 YFSETQ. The CDR3 has 13 residues. V was shortened by 1 base and J by 2 bases, with 5 bases between the two germline ends. CDR3 amino acids: CASSLTVTDTQYF. The CDR3 nucleotides are TGCGCCAGCAGCTTGACAGTCACAGATACGCAGTATTTT.

This sequence joins TRBV6-1 and TRBJ1-6; 9 bases agree with TRBD1. The CDR3 covers 15 residues. The ends lost 6 bases at V and 5 bases at J; junction bases unmatched: 5. Germline loops: CDR1 MNHNS, CDR2 SASEGT. The chain's CDR3 is CASRLDRGDNSPLHF. The CDR3 nucleotides are TGTGCCAGCAGATTAGACAGGGGGGATAATTCACCCCTCCACTTT.